The rows below give T cell receptor beta chains drawn from one sample of a study of cytomegalovirus exposure and HLA in healthy donors. Assay used: immunoSEQ multiplex PCR; TCRdb lists only in-frame clones, some missing. Its clone listing holds tens of thousands of clones. Sequenced input: PBMCs. These receptor sequences come from a man aged 25 to 45 in good health and CMV-seronegative. Both conserved end residues are part of each CDR3. D genes are given only for firm matches.

J: TRBJ2-7
D: .
V: TRBV11-2
CDR3: CASSPPLARPYEQYF
DNA: TGTGCCAGCAGCCCCCCCTTGGCTAGACCTTACGAGCAGTACTTC

J: TRBJ2-3
D: TRBD2
V: TRBV5-1
CDR3: CASSSGLAAYTDTQYF
DNA: TGCGCCAGCAGCTCGGGACTAGCAGCATACACAGATACGCAGTATTTT

J: TRBJ2-3
D: .
V: TRBV9
CDR3: CASSARGTDTQYF
DNA: TGTGCCAGCAGCGCTAGGGGAACAGATACGCAGTATTTT

J: TRBJ2-2
D: .
V: TRBV11-2
CDR3: CASSLERGRTGELFF
DNA: TGTGCCAGCAGCTTAGAAAGGGGCCGCACCGGGGAGCTGTTTTTT

J: TRBJ1-1
D: .
V: TRBV4-3
CDR3: CASSQRDFNTEAFF
DNA: TGCGCCAGCAGCCAACGGGACTTTAACACTGAAGCTTTCTTT

J: TRBJ2-7
D: TRBD1
V: TRBV10-3
CDR3: CAISGGQGTKDYEQYF
DNA: TGTGCCATCAGTGGGGGACAGGGAACAAAAGACTACGAGCAGTACTTC

J: TRBJ1-1
D: TRBD1
V: TRBV4-3
CDR3: CASSQPGQGFTEAFF
DNA: TGCGCCAGCAGCCAGCCGGGACAGGGGTTCACTGAAGCTTTCTTT

J: TRBJ2-1
D: .
V: TRBV11-2
CDR3: CASSPLTLGNEQFF
DNA: TGTGCCAGCAGCCCCCTGACTTTGGGCAATGAGCAGTTCTTC

J: TRBJ1-2
D: TRBD1
V: TRBV4-1
CDR3: CASSQESVGQGPSLDGYTF
DNA: TGCGCCAGCAGCCAAGAATCGGTGGGACAGGGTCCGTCACTCGATGGCTACACCTTC

J: TRBJ2-2
D: .
V: TRBV27
CDR3: CASSRDRRVTGELFF
DNA: TGTGCCAGCAGCCGAGACAGGCGAGTCACCGGGGAGCTGTTTTTT

J: TRBJ1-2
D: .
V: TRBV30
CDR3: CAWSPLDSWAFNYGYTF
DNA: TGTGCCTGGAGTCCTTTGGACAGCTGGGCCTTTAACTATGGCTACACCTTC

J: TRBJ1-6
D: .
V: TRBV7-6
CDR3: CASSLAGSHSPLHF
DNA: TGTGCCAGCAGCTTAGCAGGGAGCCATTCACCCCTCCACTTT

J: TRBJ2-1
D: TRBD2
V: TRBV15
CDR3: CATSRAGGQYNEQFF
DNA: TGTGCCACCAGTAGAGCGGGAGGTCAGTACAATGAGCAGTTCTTC

J: TRBJ2-7
D: TRBD2
V: TRBV10-1
CDR3: CASSESGTSRYEQYF
DNA: TGCGCCAGCAGTGAGTCGGGGACTAGTCGGTACGAGCAGTACTTC

J: TRBJ1-5
D: TRBD1
V: TRBV19
CDR3: CASSAPGTGGLNQPQHF
DNA: TGTGCCAGTAGTGCACCCGGGACAGGGGGCCTAAATCAGCCCCAGCATTTT

J: TRBJ2-4
D: TRBD2
V: TRBV15
CDR3: CASGLAGGPKDIQYF
DNA: TGTGCCTCGGGACTAGCGGGAGGGCCTAAGGACATTCAGTACTTC

J: TRBJ2-1
D: TRBD1
V: TRBV29-1
CDR3: CSVHRGRNEQFF
DNA: TGCAGCGTCCACAGGGGGCGGAATGAGCAGTTCTTC

J: TRBJ2-3
D: TRBD2
V: TRBV5-4
CDR3: CASSSSGATDTQYF
DNA: TGTGCCAGCAGCTCTAGCGGGGCCACAGATACGCAGTATTTT

J: TRBJ1-6
D: .
V: TRBV5-1
CDR3: CASSLDSSSYNSPLHF
DNA: TGCGCCAGCAGCTTGGACTCGAGCTCCTATAATTCACCCCTCCACTTT

J: TRBJ1-1
D: .
V: TRBV6-5
CDR3: CASTGNTEAFF
DNA: TGTGCCAGCACAGGAAACACTGAAGCTTTCTTT

J: TRBJ1-5
D: .
V: TRBV29-1
CDR3: CSVEGGSGQPQHF
DNA: TGCAGCGTTGAGGGAGGGTCCGGGCAGCCCCAGCATTTT

J: TRBJ1-4
D: .
V: TRBV7-9
CDR3: CASSLDPGTNEKLFF
DNA: TGTGCCAGCAGCTTAGATCCAGGGACTAATGAAAAACTGTTTTTT

J: TRBJ2-7
D: .
V: TRBV28
CDR3: CASSLGGENHEQYF
DNA: TGTGCCAGCAGTTTAGGAGGGGAGAATCACGAGCAGTACTTC

J: TRBJ2-1
D: .
V: TRBV14
CDR3: CASSPQGRTADNEQFF
DNA: TGTGCCAGCAGCCCCCAAGGCAGGACAGCCGACAATGAGCAGTTCTTC

J: TRBJ1-1
D: .
V: TRBV4-3
CDR3: CASSQEAYTEAFF
DNA: TGCGCCAGCAGCCAAGAGGCCTACACTGAAGCTTTCTTT

J: TRBJ1-1
D: .
V: TRBV18
CDR3: CASSPSAGTEWNTEAFF
DNA: TGTGCCAGCTCACCATCGGCGGGGACGGAGTGGAACACTGAAGCTTTCTTT

J: TRBJ2-7
D: TRBD2
V: TRBV7-2
CDR3: CASSLATTSGRALYEQYF
DNA: TGTGCCAGCAGCTTAGCGACGACTAGCGGGAGGGCGTTATACGAGCAGTACTTC

J: TRBJ2-7
D: .
V: TRBV4-2
CDR3: CASSQDPPGEQYF
DNA: TGTGCCAGCAGCCAAGATCCCCCGGGGGAGCAGTACTTC

J: TRBJ2-2
D: TRBD2
V: TRBV4-2
CDR3: CASSHLVAGNTGELFF
DNA: TGTGCCAGCAGCCATCTGGTAGCGGGAAACACCGGGGAGCTGTTTTTT

J: TRBJ1-1
D: .
V: TRBV18
CDR3: CASVLGLDTEAFF
DNA: TGTGCCAGCGTCCTAGGACTCGACACTGAAGCTTTCTTT

J: TRBJ2-3
D: .
V: TRBV4-1
CDR3: CASSHRAVSTDTQYF
DNA: TGCGCCAGCAGCCATAGAGCGGTTAGCACAGATACGCAGTATTTT

J: TRBJ2-1
D: TRBD2
V: TRBV7-9
CDR3: CASSPMGGSEQFF
DNA: TGTGCCAGCAGCCCTATGGGGGGGAGTGAGCAGTTCTTC

J: TRBJ1-4
D: .
V: TRBV18
CDR3: CASSPPGSGEKLFF
DNA: TGTGCCAGCTCACCACCTGGGAGCGGTGAAAAACTGTTTTTT

J: TRBJ1-1
D: .
V: TRBV10-3
CDR3: CAISDSGGGAEAFF
DNA: TGTGCCATCAGTGATTCGGGTGGAGGGGCTGAAGCTTTCTTT

J: TRBJ2-7
D: .
V: TRBV7-2
CDR3: CASRPGQVTYEQYF
DNA: TGTGCCAGCAGGCCCGGACAAGTGACCTACGAGCAGTACTTC

J: TRBJ2-5
D: TRBD1
V: TRBV14
CDR3: CASSFLRTGAETQYF
DNA: TGTGCCAGCAGCTTCCTCCGGACAGGGGCAGAGACCCAGTACTTC

J: TRBJ1-1
D: .
V: TRBV2
CDR3: CASSLTGNNAFF
DNA: TGTGCCAGCAGTCTCACAGGGAATAACGCTTTCTTT

J: TRBJ2-7
D: TRBD2
V: TRBV27
CDR3: CASSFASGSYEQYF
DNA: TGTGCCAGCAGTTTCGCTAGCGGGTCCTACGAGCAGTACTTC

J: TRBJ2-7
D: TRBD1
V: TRBV4-1
CDR3: CASSQTTGTVLYEQYF
DNA: TGCGCCAGCAGCCAAACTACCGGGACAGTCCTCTACGAGCAGTACTTC

J: TRBJ2-3
D: .
V: TRBV30
CDR3: CAWSPGTDTQYF
DNA: TGTGCCTGGAGCCCGGGCACAGATACGCAGTATTTT

J: TRBJ2-7
D: TRBD1
V: TRBV18
CDR3: CASSLGQGAVEQYF
DNA: TGTGCCAGCTCATTGGGACAGGGGGCGGTTGAGCAGTACTTC

J: TRBJ1-6
D: TRBD1
V: TRBV5-1
CDR3: CASRTGTGNSPLHF
DNA: TGCGCCAGCAGGACCGGGACAGGCAATTCACCCCTCCACTTT

J: TRBJ2-1
D: TRBD2
V: TRBV7-9
CDR3: CAGRLAGSNEQFF
DNA: TGTGCCGGACGACTAGCGGGGAGCAATGAGCAGTTCTTC

J: TRBJ1-1
D: .
V: TRBV2
CDR3: CASSDQGLGEAFF
DNA: TGTGCCAGCAGTGACCAGGGGCTCGGTGAAGCTTTCTTT

J: TRBJ2-2
D: TRBD1
V: TRBV11-2
CDR3: CASITRWTGGTGELFF
DNA: TGTGCCAGCATCACTCGGTGGACAGGGGGCACCGGGGAGCTGTTTTTT